This T cell receptor (beta chain) was sequenced in a study of blood T cells in healthy people across ages. Of note for this clonotype: Its antigen is still unknown.

A second PCR, run for roughly 7 to 11 cycles, used a sample-barcoded 5' primer plus a J-beta primer mix. TCRdb re-analysed the 5' RACE reads in MiXCR, keeping a single row per CDR3 protein. This table holds about 1,600,000 distinct CDR3 sequences, about 40% found once. The study's findings and limits: Per million T cells, TCR beta diversity dropped about linearly as age rose. Researchers report that TCR beta diversity correlated strongly with naive T cell percentage.

With V trimmed by 5 bases and J by 3 bases, 7 bases remained unmatched. The CDR3 consists of 16 residues. The chain recombines TRBV12-3 or TRBV12-4 with TRBJ2-2; TRBD1 matches 9 bases. The specimen sequenced was blood. The TCR originated in a woman younger than 30 in good health. For the CDR3, the DNA is TGTGCCAGCAGTCCTAGAAGGACAGGGGACACCGGGGAGCTGTTTTTT. This encodes CASSPRRTGDTGELFF.